A selection of T cell receptor beta chains follows, all from one sample in a study of Graves' ophthalmopathy and Graves' hyperthyroidism. One entry per CDR3 protein results from TCRdb running MiXCR on the multiplex PCR reads. The sample lists hundreds of thousands of distinct CDR3 sequences, 45% to 55% occurring once. The sequenced material came from peripheral blood. All receptors come from an adult man with Graves' ophthalmopathy. Both conserved end residues are part of each CDR3. A D gene is named only where the DNA matches it firmly. The size entry is marked missing in some rows and otherwise reads once, few, many or a size class.

j_call v_call d_call clone_size cdr3_nt cdr3_aa
TRBJ1-5 TRBV25-1 . many TGTGCCAGCAGTGATGGTGATAGCAATCAGCCCCAGCATTTT CASSDGDSNQPQHF
TRBJ1-2 TRBV7-9 TRBD1 . TGCGCCAGCAGCCAAACAACAGGGGGTTTTGGCTACACCTTC CASSQTTGGFGYTF
TRBJ1-5 TRBV11-2 TRBD1 . TGTGCCAGCAGCCCGGACAGGGGCAATCAGCCCCAGCATTTT CASSPDRGNQPQHF
TRBJ2-7 TRBV4-1 . . TGCGCCAGCAGCCAAGAGCCCGACGGATACGAGCAGTACTTC CASSQEPDGYEQYF
TRBJ2-7 TRBV15 TRBD2 few TGTGCCACCAGCCCAACTAGCGGGTCAGACTACGAGCAGTACTTC CATSPTSGSDYEQYF
TRBJ1-3 TRBV7-8 . . TGTGCCAGCAGCTTAGAGAGCTTAAACACCATATATTTT CASSLESLNTIYF
TRBJ1-1 TRBV12-3/TRBV12-4 TRBD1 once TGTGCCAGCACCCCGGGACAGGGGTGGACTGAAGCTTTCTTT CASTPGQGWTEAFF
TRBJ1-2 TRBV7-9 TRBD1 . TGTGCCAGCAGCTTATCAGGGGGTGATTATGGCTACACCTTC CASSLSGGDYGYTF
TRBJ2-5 TRBV19 TRBD2 . TGTGCCAGTAGTATACCCATAGCGGGAGCTGCTGAGACCCAGTACTTC CASSIPIAGAAETQYF
TRBJ2-5 TRBV7-2 . . TGTGCCAGCAGCTTACCGGTAGAGAGGACCCAGTACTTC CASSLPVERTQYF
TRBJ1-1 TRBV5-1 . . TGCGCCAGCAGCTTTGTCTCCGGAAACACTGAAGCTTTCTTT CASSFVSGNTEAFF